This TCR beta chain stems from a study of PD-L1 blockade in urothelial cancer. Study-level background: In terms of prior chemotherapy, patients had received 0 to 3 regimens. The authors examined blood 3 weeks (second dose) and 6 weeks after treatment start.

Time point noted: pretreatment peripheral blood. The CDR3 is 14 residues long. Germline loops: CDR1 SQVTM, CDR2 ANQGSEA. V trimming: 6 bases; J trimming: 2 bases; junction bases outside the gene matches: 5. This table comes from immunoSEQ multiplex PCR, and its TCRdb copy is limited to in-frame clones, with some not included. The sample includes 95,000 to 100,000 clones, 87% seen only once; the top ten take roughly 2%. The input for sequencing was PBMCs, taken around atezolizumab (anti-PD-L1) treatment. This rearrangement joins TRBV29-1 to TRBJ2-7, with TRBD2 matching 12 bases. This clonotype was obtained from a man aged 55 to 70 with urothelial cancer. The CDR3: CSVSSSGGAYEQYF. CDR3 nucleotides: TGCAGCGTCTCGTCTAGCGGGGGGGCCTACGAGCAGTACTTC.